The 28 T cell receptor beta chains listed next were all sequenced from one sample in a study of metastatic and nonmetastatic thyroid tumors (dated by TCRdb to 2020 to 2021). No treatment had been received by any patient before thyroid surgery. The method behind the library was PCR. The listed sequencing device is Illumina HiSeq 4000. TCRdb reran the public reads through fastp at Q25 and MiXCR, keeping productive beta chains. The sample profile shows 36,000 or so clones; roughly 33% of them were found once. More than 15% of the sample is in the top ten clones. Sequencing was carried out using tumor tissue. Every receptor here comes from a female donor with papillary thyroid cancer or a benign thyroid nodule (not recorded which). Some clones in this sample may be carry-over from other donors' samples.

The chain links TRBV5-1 to TRBJ1-6, with 9 positions matching TRBD1. This CDR3 region has 14 residues. The ends lost 6 bases at V and 10 bases at J; junction bases unmatched: 8. Germline V CDR1 and CDR2: SGHRS, YFSETQ. CDR3 in amino acids: CASNLGQGNSPLHF. CDR3 bases: TGCGCCAGCAACCTGGGACAGGGTAACTCACCCCTCCACTTT. Variable domain in full (rest from reference TRBV5-1 and TRBJ1-6): KAGVTQTPRYLIKTRGQQVTLSCSPISGHRSVSWYQQTPGQGLQFLFEYFSETQRNKGNFPGRFSGRQFSNSRSEMNVSTLELGDSALYLCASNLGQGNSPLHFGNGTRLTVT.

The chain has TRBV6-1 and TRBJ1-2; D gene uncertain. Trimming cost V 8 bases and J 0 bases, with 22 bases left between them. Germline CDR1 and CDR2: MNHNS and SASEGT. The CDR3 runs to 17 residues. The CDR3, as DNA: TGTGCCAGCGATCGGGCCTTTCCTTTACCTACTAACTATGGCTACACCTTC. This translates into CASDRAFPLPTNYGYTF.

J is TRBJ2-6 and V is TRBV9; D call uncertain. The CDR3 spans 17 residues. In germline, CDR1 is SGDLS, CDR2 YYNGEE. V lost 3 bases and J lost 0, with 13 bases in between. CDR3 sequence reads: CASSASVRVSGANVLTF. The CDR3, as DNA: TGTGCCAGCAGCGCAAGCGTCAGAGTCTCTGGGGCCAACGTCCTGACTTTC. Full variable domain (remainder filled in from reference TRBV9 and TRBJ2-6): DSGVTQTPKHLITATGQRVTLRCSPRSGDLSVYWYQQSLDQGLQFLIQYYNGEERAKGNILERFSAQQFPDLHSELNLSSLELGDSALYFCASSASVRVSGANVLTFGAGSRLTVL.

V gene TRBV3-1 combines with J gene TRBJ2-3; D unclear. CDR1 is LGHDT and CDR2 is YNNKEL in the germline V gene (reference sequence). This CDR3 has 15 amino acids. Trimming took 4 bases from V and 1 from J, leaving 12 bases between them. For the CDR3, the DNA is TGTGCCAGCAGCCGACGACTCGGAGGCACAGATACGCAGTATTTT. This sequence encodes CASSRRLGGTDTQYF.

In its sample, this clone ranks as medium-sized. This rearrangement joins TRBV30 to TRBJ2-1; D is undetermined. This CDR3 comprises 13 residues. Germline V CDR1 and CDR2: GTSNPN, SVGIG (reference sequence). The V gene lost 0 bases and the J gene lost 6 bases, with 9 bases spanning the gap. Here the CDR3 reads CAWSVRLANEQFF. The CDR3 DNA reads as TGTGCCTGGAGTGTACGGCTGGCCAATGAGCAGTTCTTC.

The chain couples TRBV20-1 to TRBJ1-5; 7 nucleotides match TRBD1. Unmatched junction bases numbered 2, after V lost 0 bases and J lost 3 bases. Germline CDR1 reads DFQATT; CDR2 reads SNEGSKA (reference sequence). The CDR3 is 14 amino acids. CDR3 sequence reads: CSAREQGNNQPQHF. The CDR3 DNA sequence: TGCAGTGCTAGAGAACAGGGGAACAATCAGCCCCAGCATTTT.

The genes are TRBV20-1 and TRBJ1-4, with no clear D. The CDR3 spans 17 residues. CDR1 DFQATT and CDR2 SNEGSKA come from the germline V gene (reference sequence). With 0 bases removed from V and 3 bases from J, the gap between germline ends came to 17 bases. DNA for the CDR3: TGCAGTGCTAGAGATCTTAGGGCTAAGACGGCTAATGAAAAACTGTTTTTT. This gives the protein CSARDLRAKTANEKLFF.

Note on this clone: One end of the junction does not line up with germline, which may come from a read error. The chain employs TRBV20-1 and TRBJ2-5; 14 nucleotides align to TRBD2. Germline V CDR1 and CDR2: DFQATT, SNEGSKA (reference sequence). CDR3 size: 14 residues. The CDR3 coding sequence is TGCAGTGCCTCGACTAGCGGGAGGGAAGAGGCCCAGTACTTC. Translating gives CSASTSGREEAQYF.

J is TRBJ2-5 and V is TRBV6-1, with TRBD2 matching 11 bases. V shed 5 bases, J shed 4 bases, and the junction held 3 bases outside the gene matches. The CDR3 is 14 residues long. The germline gives CDR1 MNHNS, CDR2 SASEGT. The CDR3 is CASSPGLAGETQYF. The CDR3 DNA is TGTGCCAGCAGTCCCGGACTAGCGGGAGAGACCCAGTACTTC.

The V call is TRBV5-1, the J call TRBJ2-3; 9 bases fit TRBD1. Germline CDR1 and CDR2: SGHRS and YFSETQ. This CDR3 has 16 amino acids. V lost 2 bases to trimming and J lost 0 bases; unmatched junction nucleotides: 4. The CDR3: CASSLTGGPSTDTQYF. The CDR3 DNA sequence: TGCGCCAGCAGCTTAACAGGGGGCCCTAGCACAGATACGCAGTATTTT. Based on the CDR3 plus reference TRBV5-1 and TRBJ2-3, the full variable domain is KAGVTQTPRYLIKTRGQQVTLSCSPISGHRSVSWYQQTPGQGLQFLFEYFSETQRNKGNFPGRFSGRQFSNSRSEMNVSTLELGDSALYLCASSLTGGPSTDTQYFGPGTRLTVL.

With respect to this clone: A read error is possible here, since a much larger clone lies one base away. The chain couples TRBV9 to TRBJ2-1; no definite D call. In germline, CDR1 is SGDLS, CDR2 YYNGEE. The CDR3 is 15 residues long. V gave up 4 bases and J gave up 1 base, with 12 bases separating them. The CDR3, as DNA: TGTGCCAGCAGCTACTCGGAAGTTTCCTACAATGAGCAGTTCTTC. Residues: CASSYSEVSYNEQFF.

This clone has just a few counts. V and J are TRBV2 and TRBJ2-5; D remains ambiguous. Germline loops: CDR1 SNHLY, CDR2 FYNNEI. The CDR3 contains 12 residues. The V and J ends lost 9 bases and 7 bases respectively, with 15 bases between them. In DNA form, the CDR3 reads TGTGCCAGTGGCGCTACGGGTGGGACCCAGTACTTC. Encoded protein: CASGATGGTQYF.

This clone was seen ten or more times. Other nucleotide sequences in the sample specify the same CDR3. The rearrangement links TRBV6-4 to TRBJ1-1, with no clear D. Germline lookup yields CDR1 MRHNA and CDR2 SNTAGT. The V and J ends lost 5 bases and 2 bases respectively, with 18 bases between them. The CDR3 extends over 16 amino acids. CDR3 loop: CASSPSLPGPNTEAFF. The CDR3 bases are TGTGCCAGCAGTCCAAGCCTCCCGGGCCCTAACACTGAAGCTTTCTTT.

V and J are TRBV20-1 and TRBJ1-5; D unresolved. V lost 3 bases, J lost 0 bases, and 18 bases lay in between. The V gene's germline CDR1 is DFQATT and CDR2 SNEGSKA (reference sequence). The CDR3 length is 17 residues. CDR3 coding DNA: TGCAGTGCTAGCTTGGGGTTAACCCCAAATAGCAATCAGCCCCAGCATTTT. Protein product: CSASLGLTPNSNQPQHF.

The genes are TRBV5-1 and TRBJ1-1, with 8 bases fitting TRBD1. There are 16 residues in the CDR3. Germline lookup yields CDR1 SGHRS and CDR2 YFSETQ. The trim removed 4 bases at V and 1 base at J, leaving 9 bases unmatched. CDR3 sequence (DNA): TGCGCCAGCAGCCTCCACGGACAGGGTGCGAACACTGAAGCTTTCTTT. Translated, it gives CASSLHGQGANTEAFF.

A single count supports this clone. This chain joins TRBV5-1 and TRBJ1-4; a possible D gene is TRBD1 (5 bases). Germline CDR1 SGHRS, CDR2 YFSETQ. The CDR3 spans 14 residues. Trimming shortened V by 2 bases and J by 0 bases, and 5 bases separated the two germline ends. Here the CDR3 reads CASSLQATNEKLFF. CDR3 in DNA: TGCGCCAGCAGCTTACAGGCAACTAATGAAAAACTGTTTTTT.

CDR3 coding DNA: TGTGCCAGCAGCTTAGCGGGAGGCGGGGAGCTGTTTTTT. As protein: CASSLAGGGELFF. The J gene is TRBJ2-2, the V gene TRBV7-2, with a weak D call TRBD2 (6 bases). CDR3 length: 13 residues. Trimming shortened V by 0 bases and J by 7 bases, and 6 bases separated the two germline ends. The germline gives CDR1 SGHTA, CDR2 FQGNSA.

V usage is TRBV7-9 and J usage is TRBJ2-5; tentative D call: TRBD2 (6 bases). The V and J ends lost 1 base and 4 bases respectively, with 7 bases between them. The CDR3 length is 13 residues. Germline V gene lookup returns CDR1 SEHNR and CDR2 FQNEAQ (reference sequence). DNA for the CDR3: TGTGCCAGCAGCTTAGTCGGGGGAGAGACCCAGTACTTC. As protein: CASSLVGGETQYF.

V gene TRBV12-3 or TRBV12-4 combines with J gene TRBJ1-5; D might be TRBD1 (6 bases). This CDR3 comprises 14 residues. Trimming took 5 bases from V and 7 from J, leaving 15 bases between them. The DNA of the CDR3 is TGTGCCAGCAGTCATACAGGGTCAGGGCAGCCCCAGCATTTT. Residues: CASSHTGSGQPQHF.

The rearrangement uses TRBV5-1 and TRBJ1-1, with D perhaps TRBD1 (6 bases). Between the trimmed V and J ends, which lost 0 bases and 5 bases, there was a span of 11 bases. The CDR3 covers 14 residues. Germline V gene data show CDR1 as SGHRS and CDR2 as YFSETQ. CDR3 region: CASSLGKGGTEAFF. The CDR3 coding sequence is TGCGCCAGCAGCTTGGGAAAAGGGGGAACTGAAGCTTTCTTT.

The chain combines TRBV28 with TRBJ2-7; no definite D call. Germline V CDR1 and CDR2: MDHEN, SYDVKM. This CDR3 comprises 13 residues. V lost 8 bases and J lost 2, with 13 bases in between. Here the CDR3 DNA reads TGTGCCAGCGCTGTGGCGGTAGCCTACGAGCAGTACTTC. It is translated as CASAVAVAYEQYF.

Worth noting for this clone: The junction departs from the called germline gene at one end, perhaps through a read error. This chain joins TRBV7-2 and TRBJ2-1; 8 nucleotides align to TRBD1. The CDR3 has 16 residues. Germline-derived CDR1 and CDR2 are SGHTA and FQGNSA. CDR3 DNA: TGTGCCAGCAGCTTAGCGCGGTGGCAGGGGGCCCATGAGCAGTCCTTC. Its translation: CASSLARWQGAHEQSF.

This chain uses TRBV6-1 with TRBJ2-7, with 7 positions matching TRBD1. J gave up 3 bases and V 6 bases, and 11 bases lay outside the gene matches. The germline CDR1 and CDR2 sequences are MNHNS and SASEGT. CDR3 length: 15 residues. The CDR3 region is CASSLTGSPLYEQYF. The CDR3 bases are TGTGCCAGCAGCCTGACAGGGAGTCCACTCTACGAGCAGTACTTC.

The chain uses TRBV13 and TRBJ1-2, with TRBD1 matching 11 bases. V lost 0 bases, J lost 12 bases, and 6 bases stayed unmatched. Germline lookup yields CDR1 PRHDT and CDR2 FYEKMQ (reference sequence). The CDR3 contains 14 residues. The DNA of the CDR3 is TGTGCCAGCAGCTTAGGGGACAGGGGGCGCCGGAACACCTTC. This encodes CASSLGDRGRRNTF.

The genes are TRBV9 and TRBJ2-7; TRBD2 matches 9 bases. Germline V gene data show CDR1 as SGDLS and CDR2 as YYNGEE. The CDR3 is made up of 15 amino acids. V dropped 4 bases and J dropped 4; count of bases not matched to a gene: 9. CDR3 in DNA: TGTGCCAGCAGCCAAGGGCTAGCGGGGCGGTACGAGCAGTACTTC. This translates into CASSQGLAGRYEQYF.

This clone was detected only a few times. The chain recombines TRBV6-1 with TRBJ1-5; 12 bases are a match to TRBD1. The CDR3 is 15 residues long. V trimming: 6 bases; J trimming: 4 bases; junction bases outside the gene matches: 4. CDR1 and CDR2 from the germline V gene are MNHNS and SASEGT. The CDR3 region is CASRAGQGANQPQHF. The CDR3 nucleotides are TGTGCCAGCAGGGCGGGACAGGGGGCGAATCAGCCCCAGCATTTT.

This clone turned up a few times. Just one base apart from a much larger clone, this may be a read error. The rearrangement links TRBV12-3 or TRBV12-4 to TRBJ2-7; D remains unclear. This CDR3 has 13 amino acids. Trimming removed 8 bases from V and 0 bases from J, with 11 bases in between. The CDR3 coding sequence is TGTGCCAGCGGTTCCTACACCTCCTACGAGCAGTACTTC. The encoded protein is CASGSYTSYEQYF.

This clone was recorded a few times. This rearrangement joins TRBV4-2 to TRBJ2-3; 11 bases are a match to TRBD2. The CDR3 is 18 amino acids. Germline V CDR1 and CDR2: LGHNA, YNFKEQ. Trimming cost V 3 bases and J 6 bases; bases outside gene matches: 14. CDR3 in amino acids: CASSQGLAGGTQADTQYF. CDR3 sequence (DNA): TGTGCCAGCAGCCAGGGCCTAGCGGGAGGAACCCAAGCGGATACGCAGTATTTT.